This TCR beta chain was profiled in a study of T cells after yellow fever vaccination (dated by TCRdb to about 2019). With regard to the full study: Libraries from fractions with low cell numbers were prepared with the SMART-Seq v4 Ultra Low Input RNA kit. Bulk TCR alpha and beta repertoires were sequenced longitudinally to track T-cell clones before and after primary and booster YFV17D yellow fever vaccination. Two healthy male donors, one aged 18 to 30 and one aged 30 to 40 years, made up the cohort. Blood was drawn at multiple timepoints before and after primary and secondary immunization, with bulk PBMC replicates and cell subsets isolated. Study-wide conclusions, independent of this receptor: The secondary T-cell response was weaker than the primary response but faster, peaking on day 5 instead of day 15. Most clones expanded after primary vaccination (almost 97% of CD4 and 88% of CD8) were re-detected after the booster, suggesting that broad memory maintenance occurred. Because abundant contaminating clonotypes from the bulk population could be contained in FACS-sorted repertoires, computational filtering was required. A small fraction of clonotypes appeared in both the CD4 and CD8 compartments, likely as a result of convergent recombination. Because the study included only a couple of donors, the extent to which the findings can be generalized is limited.

What the treatment or condition label conveys for this sample: live attenuated yellow fever vaccine strain. At each blood-draw timepoint, two biological replicates of bulk PBMCs were collected. A standard Ficoll-Paque protocol was used to isolate PBMCs from peripheral blood. RNA was extracted with TriZol from bulk PBMCs, CD4 and CD8 fractions, and dextramer-positive and dextramer-negative fractions. Inclusive of the bounding cysteine and phenylalanine, the CDR3 is 15 residues long. The read is trimmed to its CDR3 DNA, 45 bases read in frame from base 1. V was cut back by 6 bases and J by 1 base, leaving a gap of 15 bases between them. The CDR1 and CDR2 encoded by the germline V gene (reference sequence) are MNHEY and SMNVEV. This clonotype was observed at least ten times. The specificity of this receptor is unknown. Base qualities are not at hand, and no much larger clone is one base apart. TCRdb shows the sequencer as Illumina NovaSeq 6000. Synthesis of TCR cDNA relied on 5'RACE template switching, a step that introduced a universal primer site along with unique molecular identifiers. cDNA synthesis was primed from both the TCR alpha and TCR beta constant segments. Libraries were amplified in two PCR steps, with sample barcodes and sequencing adapters added in the second step. Sequencing of libraries was done on Illumina HiSeq 2500 (2x100 bp) or NovaSeq (2x150 bp). As for how the authors treated the data: MIGEC handled demultiplexing of reads and collapsing into UMI consensus sequences, while MiXCR performed V(D)J alignment. Vaccine-responding clonotypes were defined with edgeR using replicate PBMC samples, requiring FDR below 0.01 and a log2 fold change above 5 up to day 15. Each bulk clonotype was labeled CD4 or CD8 based on which sequenced repertoire, CD4 or CD8, contained the clonotype at higher abundance. TCRdb handled the public reads itself, with Q25 trimming in fastp and clone calling in MiXCR, and kept productive beta chains. Each entry is one CDR3 protein sequence, shown with its most common DNA and genes. The V and J calls reflect TCRdb's pipeline rather than the authors' work. The sample profile shows hundreds of thousands of distinct CDR3 sequences; about 4% of them were found once. The top ten hold 20% to 25% of the sample.

The source material was PBMCs, sampled 5 days after the yellow fever booster vaccination. This clonotype originated in a man between 18 and 29 years old who received the YFV17D yellow fever vaccine. Recombination connected TRBV27 to TRBJ1-1; the D gene assignment is ambiguous. Here the CDR3 is given as CASRSWGPGNTEAFF. The DNA sequence is as follows: TGTGCCAGCAGGTCTTGGGGTCCGGGGAACACTGAAGCTTTCTTT.